This TCR beta chain was identified during a study of T cell clonotyping in hematopoietic cell transplantation. Study results and caveats: At the given depth, recipient repertoires were over 95% de novo clonotypes. Without cell sorting, CD4 versus CD8 contributions remain unresolved.

A word on this clone: Its antigen is unknown.

Sequencing used immunoSEQ multiplex PCR; TCRdb keeps in-frame clones, though not all of them. The sample consists of under 7,500 clones, roughly nine tenths of them appearing once. Germline V lookup: CDR1 SGHNT, CDR2 YENEEA. CDR3 length equals 13 residues. Trimming cost V 5 bases and J 4 bases, with 11 bases left between them. This material consisted of peripheral blood mononuclear cells, taken 100 days after allogeneic stem cell transplant. The chain is built from TRBV11-3 and TRBJ1-1; D gene ambiguous. This receptor was taken from a male patient aged 40-50 years who had an allogeneic stem cell transplant from an unrelated donor, so the T cells may come from the graft donor. Some clones in this sample may be carry-over from other donors' samples. In DNA, the CDR3 is TGTGCCAGCAGCGCCCAGGAGCGCACTGAAGCTTTCTTT. Its translation: CASSAQERTEAFF.